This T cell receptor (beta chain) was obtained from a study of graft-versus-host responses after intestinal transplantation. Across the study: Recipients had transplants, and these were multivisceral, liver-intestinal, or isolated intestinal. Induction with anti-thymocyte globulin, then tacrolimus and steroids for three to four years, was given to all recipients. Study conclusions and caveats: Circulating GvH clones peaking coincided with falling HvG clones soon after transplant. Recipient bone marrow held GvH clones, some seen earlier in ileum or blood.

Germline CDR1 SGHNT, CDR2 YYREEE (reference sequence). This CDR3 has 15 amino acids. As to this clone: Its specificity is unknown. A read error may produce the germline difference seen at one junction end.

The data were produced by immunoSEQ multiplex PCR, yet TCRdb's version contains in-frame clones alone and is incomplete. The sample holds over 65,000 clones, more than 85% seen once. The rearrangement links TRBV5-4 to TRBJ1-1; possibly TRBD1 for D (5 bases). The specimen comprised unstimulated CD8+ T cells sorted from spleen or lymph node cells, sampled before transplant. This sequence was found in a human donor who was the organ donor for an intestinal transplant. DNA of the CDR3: TGTGCCAGCAGCTTGTACTCGGGGCCCGGATTTGAGCCGATCTTT. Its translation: CASSLYSGPGFEPIF.